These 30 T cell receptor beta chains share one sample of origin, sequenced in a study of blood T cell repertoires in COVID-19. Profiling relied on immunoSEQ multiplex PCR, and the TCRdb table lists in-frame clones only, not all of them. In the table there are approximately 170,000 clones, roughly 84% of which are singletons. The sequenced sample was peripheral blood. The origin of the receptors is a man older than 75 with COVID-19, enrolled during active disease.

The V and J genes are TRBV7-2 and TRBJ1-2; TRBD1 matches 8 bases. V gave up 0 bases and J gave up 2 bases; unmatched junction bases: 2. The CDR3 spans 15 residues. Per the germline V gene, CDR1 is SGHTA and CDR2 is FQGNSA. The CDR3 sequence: CASSLAGQGNYGYTF. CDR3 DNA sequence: TGTGCCAGCAGCTTAGCCGGACAGGGAAACTATGGCTACACCTTC.

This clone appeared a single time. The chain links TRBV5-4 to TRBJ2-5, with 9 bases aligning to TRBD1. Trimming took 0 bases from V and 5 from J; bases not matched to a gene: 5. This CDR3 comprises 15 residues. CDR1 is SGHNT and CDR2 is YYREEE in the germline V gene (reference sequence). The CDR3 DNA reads TGTGCCAGCAGCTTGGGGGGACAGGGAAGGGAGACCCAGTACTTC. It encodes CASSLGGQGRETQYF.

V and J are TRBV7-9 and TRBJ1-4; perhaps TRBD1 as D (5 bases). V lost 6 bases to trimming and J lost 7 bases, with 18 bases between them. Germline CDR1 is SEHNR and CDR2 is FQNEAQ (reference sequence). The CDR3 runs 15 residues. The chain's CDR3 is CASSAPGTLGEKLFF. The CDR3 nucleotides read TGTGCCAGCAGTGCACCCGGGACTTTGGGTGAAAAACTGTTTTTT.

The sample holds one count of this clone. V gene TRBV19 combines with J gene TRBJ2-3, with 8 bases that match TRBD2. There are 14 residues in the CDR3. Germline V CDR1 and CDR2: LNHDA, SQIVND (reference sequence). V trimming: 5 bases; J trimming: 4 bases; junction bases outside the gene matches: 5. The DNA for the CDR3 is TGTGCCAGTAGTCGGACTAGCCCCCCAGATACGCAGTATTTT. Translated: CASSRTSPPDTQYF. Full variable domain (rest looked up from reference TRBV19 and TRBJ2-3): DGGITQSPKYLFRKEGQNVTLSCEQNLNHDAMYWYRQDPGQGLRLIYYSQIVNDFQKGDIAEGYSVSREKKESFPLTVTSAQKNPTAFYLCASSRTSPPDTQYFGPGTRLTVL.

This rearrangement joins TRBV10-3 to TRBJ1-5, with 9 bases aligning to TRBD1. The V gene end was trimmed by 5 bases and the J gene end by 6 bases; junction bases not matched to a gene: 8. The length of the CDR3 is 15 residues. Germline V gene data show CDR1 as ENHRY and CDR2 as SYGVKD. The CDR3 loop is CAISQQGAGGQPQHF. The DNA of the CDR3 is TGTGCCATCAGTCAACAGGGGGCGGGGGGTCAGCCCCAGCATTTT.

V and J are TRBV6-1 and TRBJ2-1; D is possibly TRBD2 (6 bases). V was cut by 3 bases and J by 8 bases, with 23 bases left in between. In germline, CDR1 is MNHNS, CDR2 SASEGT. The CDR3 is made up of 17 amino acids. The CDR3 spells CASSDPSVGLRVDEQFF. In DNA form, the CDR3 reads TGTGCCAGCAGTGACCCCTCAGTGGGACTTCGGGTCGATGAGCAGTTCTTC.

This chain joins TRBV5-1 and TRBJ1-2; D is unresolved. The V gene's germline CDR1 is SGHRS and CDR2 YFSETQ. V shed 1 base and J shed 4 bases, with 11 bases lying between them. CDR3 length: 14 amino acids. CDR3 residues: CASSLQAGLYGYTF. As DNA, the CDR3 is TGCGCCAGCAGCTTGCAGGCAGGACTCTATGGCTACACCTTC. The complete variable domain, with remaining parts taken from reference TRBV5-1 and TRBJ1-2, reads KAGVTQTPRYLIKTRGQQVTLSCSPISGHRSVSWYQQTPGQGLQFLFEYFSETQRNKGNFPGRFSGRQFSNSRSEMNVSTLELGDSALYLCASSLQAGLYGYTFGSGTRLTVV.

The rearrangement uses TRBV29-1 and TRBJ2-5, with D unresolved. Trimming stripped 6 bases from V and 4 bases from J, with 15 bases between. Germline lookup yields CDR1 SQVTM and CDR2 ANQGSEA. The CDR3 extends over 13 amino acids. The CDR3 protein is CSVPLQYGETQYF. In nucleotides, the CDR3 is TGCAGCGTCCCACTGCAATATGGAGAGACCCAGTACTTC.

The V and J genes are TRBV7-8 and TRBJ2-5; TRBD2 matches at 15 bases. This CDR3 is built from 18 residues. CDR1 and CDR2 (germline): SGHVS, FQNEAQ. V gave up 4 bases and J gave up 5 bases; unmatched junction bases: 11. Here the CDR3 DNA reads TGTGCCAGCAGCTCCGCCTGGACTAGCGGGGGGGCCGGGGAGACCCAGTACTTC. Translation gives CASSSAWTSGGAGETQYF.

The CDR3 sequence is CASSTGTRNTGELFF. Written as DNA, the CDR3 is TGTGCCAGTAGTACCGGGACACGGAACACCGGGGAGCTGTTTTTT. J is TRBJ2-2 and V is TRBV19; D may be TRBD1 (6 bases). Per germline, CDR1 LNHDA and CDR2 SQIVND (reference sequence). This CDR3 spans 15 amino acids. V was pared by 4 bases and J by 1 base, with 10 bases between. Drawing the rest from reference TRBV19 and TRBJ2-2, the complete variable domain is DGGITQSPKYLFRKEGQNVTLSCEQNLNHDAMYWYRQDPGQGLRLIYYSQIVNDFQKGDIAEGYSVSREKKESFPLTVTSAQKNPTAFYLCASSTGTRNTGELFFGEGSRLTVL.

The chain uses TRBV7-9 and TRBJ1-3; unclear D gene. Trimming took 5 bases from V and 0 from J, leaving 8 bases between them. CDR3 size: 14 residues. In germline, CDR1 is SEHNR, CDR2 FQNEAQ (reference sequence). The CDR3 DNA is TGTGCCAGCAGCCTTCAGAACTCTGGAAACACCATATATTTT. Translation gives CASSLQNSGNTIYF.

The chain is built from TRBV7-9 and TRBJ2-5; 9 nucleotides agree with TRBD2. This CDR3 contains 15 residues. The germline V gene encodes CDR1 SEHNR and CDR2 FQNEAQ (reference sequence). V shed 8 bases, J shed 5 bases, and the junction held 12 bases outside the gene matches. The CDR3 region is CASQQRGAPGETQYF. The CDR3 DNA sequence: TGTGCCAGCCAACAGCGGGGGGCCCCAGGGGAGACCCAGTACTTC.

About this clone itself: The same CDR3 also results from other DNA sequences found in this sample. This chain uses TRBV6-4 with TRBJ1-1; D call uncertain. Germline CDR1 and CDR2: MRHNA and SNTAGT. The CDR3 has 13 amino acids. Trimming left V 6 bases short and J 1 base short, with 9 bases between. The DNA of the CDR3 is TGTGCCAGCAGCTTGCGCGGGAACACTGAAGCTTTCTTT. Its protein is CASSLRGNTEAFF.

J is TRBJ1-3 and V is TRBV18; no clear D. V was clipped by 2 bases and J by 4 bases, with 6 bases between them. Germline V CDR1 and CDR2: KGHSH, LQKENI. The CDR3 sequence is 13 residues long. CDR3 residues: CASSPNKGNTIYF. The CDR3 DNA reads TGTGCCAGCTCACCAAATAAAGGAAACACCATATATTTT.

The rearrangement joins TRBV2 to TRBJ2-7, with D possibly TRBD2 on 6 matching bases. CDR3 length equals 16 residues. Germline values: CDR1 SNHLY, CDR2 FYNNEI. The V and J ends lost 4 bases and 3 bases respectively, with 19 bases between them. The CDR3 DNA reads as TGTGCCAGCAGTGTATTTTCCGGGACTGGACTCTACGAGCAGTACTTC. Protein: CASSVFSGTGLYEQYF.

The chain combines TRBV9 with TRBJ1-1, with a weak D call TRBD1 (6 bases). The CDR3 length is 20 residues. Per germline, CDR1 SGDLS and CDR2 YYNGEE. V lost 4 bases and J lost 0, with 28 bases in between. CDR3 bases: TGTGCCAGCAGCAATAAACGGCTCAGGGGTTTTTGGCTTATGAACACTGAAGCTTTCTTT. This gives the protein CASSNKRLRGFWLMNTEAFF.

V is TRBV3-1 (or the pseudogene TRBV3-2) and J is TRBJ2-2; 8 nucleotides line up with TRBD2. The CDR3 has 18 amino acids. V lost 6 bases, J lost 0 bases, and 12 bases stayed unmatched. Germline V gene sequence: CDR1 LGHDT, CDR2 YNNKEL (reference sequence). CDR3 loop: CASRKEGSGVANTGELFF. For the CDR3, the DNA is TGTGCCAGCAGAAAGGAGGGTAGCGGGGTAGCGAACACCGGGGAGCTGTTTTTT.

The CDR3 here is CASSQANYGYTF. Written as DNA, the CDR3 is TGTGCCAGTAGTCAGGCTAACTATGGCTACACCTTC. The chain employs TRBV19 and TRBJ1-2; D gene uncertain. CDR1 is LNHDA and CDR2 is SQIVND in the germline V gene (reference sequence). V was trimmed by 5 bases and J by 0 bases, leaving 4 bases between them. This CDR3 comprises 12 residues. The whole variable domain, filled in from reference TRBV19 and TRBJ1-2, reads DGGITQSPKYLFRKEGQNVTLSCEQNLNHDAMYWYRQDPGQGLRLIYYSQIVNDFQKGDIAEGYSVSREKKESFPLTVTSAQKNPTAFYLCASSQANYGYTFGSGTRLTVV.

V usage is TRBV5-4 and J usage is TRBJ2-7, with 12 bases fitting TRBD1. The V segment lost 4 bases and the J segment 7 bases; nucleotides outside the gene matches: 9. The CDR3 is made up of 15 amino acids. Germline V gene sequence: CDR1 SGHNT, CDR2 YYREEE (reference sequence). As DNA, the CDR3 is TGTGCCAGCAGCGGGGGGGGACAGGGGGCCGGAGAGCAGTACTTC. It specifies CASSGGGQGAGEQYF. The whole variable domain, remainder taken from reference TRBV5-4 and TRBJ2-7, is ETGVTQSPTHLIKTRGQQVTLRCSSQSGHNTVSWYQQALGQGPQFIFQYYREEENGRGNFPPRFSGLQFPNYSSELNVNALELDDSALYLCASSGGGQGAGEQYFGPGTRLTVT.

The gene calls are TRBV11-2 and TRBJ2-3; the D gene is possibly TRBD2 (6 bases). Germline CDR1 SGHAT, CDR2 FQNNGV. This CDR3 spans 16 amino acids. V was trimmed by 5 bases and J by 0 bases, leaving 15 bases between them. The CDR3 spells CASSRRGKISTDTQYF. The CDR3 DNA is TGTGCCAGCAGCCGCCGCGGGAAAATTAGCACAGATACGCAGTATTTT.

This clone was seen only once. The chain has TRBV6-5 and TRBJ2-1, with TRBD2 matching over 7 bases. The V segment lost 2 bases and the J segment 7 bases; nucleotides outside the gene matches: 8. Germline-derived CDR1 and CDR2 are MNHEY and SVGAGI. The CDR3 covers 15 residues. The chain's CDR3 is CASSYGRGVGNEQFF. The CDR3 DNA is TGTGCCAGCAGTTACGGCCGGGGGGTAGGGAATGAGCAGTTCTTC.

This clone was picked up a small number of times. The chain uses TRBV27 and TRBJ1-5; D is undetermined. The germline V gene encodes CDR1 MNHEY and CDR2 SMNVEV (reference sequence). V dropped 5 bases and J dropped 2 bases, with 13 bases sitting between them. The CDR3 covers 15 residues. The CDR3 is CASSPRGTRNQPQHF. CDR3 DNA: TGTGCCAGCAGTCCCCGGGGTACTCGCAATCAGCCCCAGCATTTT.

The CDR3 spells CASSRQGANSPLHF. The DNA for the CDR3 is TGTGCCAGCTCACGACAGGGGGCAAATTCACCCCTCCACTTT. The genes are TRBV18 and TRBJ1-6; 10 positions match TRBD1. Per germline, CDR1 KGHSH and CDR2 LQKENI. The CDR3 has 14 residues. The J segment lost 7 bases and the V segment lost 4 bases, leaving 1 base of the junction unmatched.

This chain's CDR3 is CASSHRQDYNEQFF. The CDR3 nucleotides are TGTGCCAGCAGCCACCGACAGGATTACAATGAGCAGTTCTTC. The V and J genes are TRBV3-1 (or the pseudogene TRBV3-2) and TRBJ2-1; a weak D match, TRBD1 (6 bases). Trimming removed 3 bases from V and 4 bases from J, with 10 bases in between. CDR3 size: 14 residues. Germline CDR1 reads LGHDT; CDR2 reads YNNKEL (reference sequence).

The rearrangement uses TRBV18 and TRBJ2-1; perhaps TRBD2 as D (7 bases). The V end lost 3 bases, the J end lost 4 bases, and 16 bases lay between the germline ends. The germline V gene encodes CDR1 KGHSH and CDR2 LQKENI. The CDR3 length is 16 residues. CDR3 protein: CASSPVPGGGYNEQFF. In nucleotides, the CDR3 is TGTGCCAGCTCACCTGTCCCGGGGGGCGGTTACAATGAGCAGTTCTTC.

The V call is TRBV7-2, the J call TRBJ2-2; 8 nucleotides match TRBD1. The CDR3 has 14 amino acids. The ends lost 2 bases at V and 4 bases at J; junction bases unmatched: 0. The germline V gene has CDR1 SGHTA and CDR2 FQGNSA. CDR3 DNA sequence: TGTGCCAGCAGCTTACAGGGGGCCACCGGGGAGCTGTTTTTT. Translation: CASSLQGATGELFF. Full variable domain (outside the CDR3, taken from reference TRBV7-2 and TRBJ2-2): GAGVSQSPSNKVTEKGKDVELRCDPISGHTALYWYRQSLGQGLEFLIYFQGNSAPDKSGLPSDRFSAERTGGSVSTLTIQRTQQEDSAVYLCASSLQGATGELFFGEGSRLTVL.

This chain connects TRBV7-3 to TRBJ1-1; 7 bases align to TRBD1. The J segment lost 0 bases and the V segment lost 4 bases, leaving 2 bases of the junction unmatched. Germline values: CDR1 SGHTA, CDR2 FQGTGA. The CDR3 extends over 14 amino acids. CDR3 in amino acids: CASSSDRMNTEAFF. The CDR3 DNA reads TGTGCCAGCAGCTCGGACAGGATGAACACTGAAGCTTTCTTT.

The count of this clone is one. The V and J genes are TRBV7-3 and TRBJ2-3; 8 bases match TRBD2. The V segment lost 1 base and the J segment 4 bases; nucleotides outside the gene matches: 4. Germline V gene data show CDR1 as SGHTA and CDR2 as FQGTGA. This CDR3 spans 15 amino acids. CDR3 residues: CASSLKSGGPDTQYF. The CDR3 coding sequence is TGTGCCAGCAGCTTAAAGAGCGGGGGACCAGATACGCAGTATTTT.

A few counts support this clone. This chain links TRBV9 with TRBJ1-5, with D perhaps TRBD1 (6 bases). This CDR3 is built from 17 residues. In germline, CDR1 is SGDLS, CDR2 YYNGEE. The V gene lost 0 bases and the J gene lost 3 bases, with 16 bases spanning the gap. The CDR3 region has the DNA TGTGCCAGCAGCGTAGGGGCGACAGGAGGTTTCAATCAGCCCCAGCATTTT. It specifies CASSVGATGGFNQPQHF.

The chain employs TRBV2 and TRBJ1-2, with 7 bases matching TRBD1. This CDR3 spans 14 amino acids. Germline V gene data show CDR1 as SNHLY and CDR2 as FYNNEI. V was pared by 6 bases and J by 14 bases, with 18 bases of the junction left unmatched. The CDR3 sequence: CASSFFDREDLGTF. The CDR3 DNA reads TGTGCCAGCAGCTTCTTTGACAGGGAGGACCTTGGGACCTTC.